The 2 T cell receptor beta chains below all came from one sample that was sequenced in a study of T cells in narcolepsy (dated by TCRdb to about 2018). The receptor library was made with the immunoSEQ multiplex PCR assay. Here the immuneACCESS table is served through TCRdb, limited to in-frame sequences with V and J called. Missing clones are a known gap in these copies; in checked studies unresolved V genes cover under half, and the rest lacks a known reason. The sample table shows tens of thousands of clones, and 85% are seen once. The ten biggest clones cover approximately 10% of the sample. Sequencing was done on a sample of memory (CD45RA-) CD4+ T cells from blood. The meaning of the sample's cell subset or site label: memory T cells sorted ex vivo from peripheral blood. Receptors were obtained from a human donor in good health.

CDR3: CASSLTLAGDYGYTF. The CDR3 DNA follows: TGTGCCAGCAGCTTAACCCTCGCAGGGGACTATGGCTACACCTTC. The chain couples TRBV7-2 to TRBJ1-2; D is possibly TRBD1 (6 bases). V lost 2 bases and J 3 bases, leaving 13 bases between the germline ends. The CDR3 is made up of 15 amino acids. Germline CDR1 and CDR2: SGHTA and FQGNSA.

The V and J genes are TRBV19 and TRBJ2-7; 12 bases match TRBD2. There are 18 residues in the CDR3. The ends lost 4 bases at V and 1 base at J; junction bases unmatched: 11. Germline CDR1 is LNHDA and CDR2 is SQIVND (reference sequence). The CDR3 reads CASSTTSGRSGGSYEQYF. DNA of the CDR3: TGTGCCAGTAGTACTACTAGCGGGAGGAGCGGTGGTTCCTACGAGCAGTACTTC. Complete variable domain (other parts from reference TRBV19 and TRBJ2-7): DGGITQSPKYLFRKEGQNVTLSCEQNLNHDAMYWYRQDPGQGLRLIYYSQIVNDFQKGDIAEGYSVSREKKESFPLTVTSAQKNPTAFYLCASSTTSGRSGGSYEQYFGPGTRLTVT.